This T cell receptor (beta chain) was sequenced in a study of regulatory T cells in long-lasting Graves disease. Findings and limits, study-wide: There was favoring of TRBV28, TRBJ1-2 and TRBJ2-5 in persistent disease. Those with persistent disease had in common more public clonotypes (about 2,500) than new patients (966).

Germline V CDR1 and CDR2: SQVTM, ANQGSEA. The CDR3 is made up of 18 amino acids. J gave up 5 bases and V 6 bases, and 18 bases lay outside the gene matches. Time point reported: newly diagnosed GD, antithyroid drugs for less than 3 months. Extracted PBMC RNA gave rise to the TCR library. Libraries of TCR beta came from iRepertoire HTBI primers plus Arm-PCR of CDR3 regions. TCRdb independently ran MiXCR on the multiplex PCR reads; one entry per CDR3 protein. The table has about 450,000 distinct CDR3 sequences, around 15% seen once. Comments on this clonotype: What it binds is unknown.

This sample was shared with a second study, whose subject was T cells in Graves' hyperthyroidism and ophthalmopathy. As reported in that work: Most clonotypes expanded in the thyroid (above 0.001) were also present in blood.

V usage is TRBV29-1 and J usage is TRBJ2-1, with TRBD2 matching 11 bases. The source is a woman aged 45 to 65 with Graves disease. This sample comprised peripheral blood mononuclear cells (PBMCs), obtained at new diagnosis, from a patient treated with antithyroid drugs. This CDR3 is CSVGGIAGGPFNDNEQFF. DNA of the CDR3: TGCAGCGTGGGAGGGATAGCGGGAGGGCCTTTTAACGACAATGAGCAGTTCTTC.